In its sample, the clone carrying this T cell receptor (beta chain) was seen a few times. This sample is part of a study of CD8+ T cells in alopecia areata. Study context: Severity scoring for treated patients was based on the percentage of affected scalp area.

The treatment is: oral pan-JAK inhibitor, 5-10 mg twice daily. Researchers took lesional scalp punch biopsies and peripheral blood from people who were alopecia areata patients. Using a FACSAria, the CD4+ and CD8+ T cells were sorted from the PBMCs. The V end lost 7 bases, the J end lost 0 bases, and 21 bases lay between the germline ends. The CDR3 has 17 amino acids. Germline CDR1 and CDR2: SQVTM and ANQGSEA. Following RNA extraction, reverse transcription yielded cDNA that acted as the sequencing template. Assay: immunoSEQ multiplex PCR; the TCRdb copy retains only in-frame clones and omits some. The sample yields roughly 200,000 clones, less than 45% seen once.

V is TRBV29-1 and J is TRBJ2-2, with a weak D call TRBD2 (8 bases). The material sequenced was CD4+ T cells sorted from blood, taken at approximately week 36, from a patient treated with tofacitinib. The sequence came from a human donor with alopecia areata. The CDR3 DNA is TGCAGCGCCGCCGGGGGGGTGGACAGGACGAACACCGGGGAGCTGTTTTTT. It translates to CSAAGGVDRTNTGELFF.